This T cell receptor beta chain was recovered during a study of blood T cell repertoires in COVID-19. Germline lookup yields CDR1 SGDLS and CDR2 YYNGEE. With V trimmed by 1 base and J by 3 bases, 6 bases remained unmatched. CDR3 length: 16 residues. In terms of age and location, participants ranged from roughly 18 to 90 years and lived in around 22 US areas. For recovered donors of Cohort 3, there were two negative PCRs, clearance, or symptom resolution. As originally analysed: Researchers report that nucleated cell counts were estimated from reference gene primer amplification. Profiled with immunoSEQ multiplex PCR; TCRdb holds only in-frame clones, not every one. V and J calls plus clone size are reproduced from that table; the DNA served to infer D and trimming. Here the sample spans a few hundred thousand clones, over 75% being singletons.

Sequencing input: PBMCs or T cells enriched from blood (not recorded which). The receptor was derived from a woman under 30 who had recovered from COVID-19. V gene TRBV9 combines with J gene TRBJ2-3; 9 bases match TRBD2. CDR3 bases: TGTGCCAGCAGCGTAAGTAGCGGGAGCTGGACAGATACGCAGTATTTT. This sequence encodes CASSVSSGSWTDTQYF.